Shown below are 17 T cell receptor beta chains from a single sample sequenced in a study of identical twins (dated by TCRdb to the mid-2010s). The receptor library was made with 5' RACE. Sequencing was performed on an Illumina HiSeq 2000. TCRdb itself trimmed the public reads at Q25 with fastp, ran MiXCR and retained productive beta chains. For every CDR3 protein sequence, its rows merge into one entry that carries the most common genes and DNA. The sample contains a few hundred thousand distinct CDR3 sequences, approximately 5.9% of them found a single time. The top ten clonotypes cover about 15% of the sample. These data are also associated with another study on T cells expressing NK-cell markers.

Sequenced sample: CD8+ T cells sorted from blood. The receptor source for this set is a woman aged 18-30 years in good health.

The V gene is TRBV16, the J gene TRBJ2-7; 7 bases align to TRBD2. This CDR3 region has 16 residues. Germline V gene lookup returns CDR1 KGHSY and CDR2 FQNENV. V lost 1 base and J lost 4; bases outside the gene matches: 10. CDR3 nucleotide sequence: TGTGCCAGCAGCCAATTTTTGGGAGGGAACCTGTACGAGCAGTACTTC. It specifies CASSQFLGGNLYEQYF. Together with reference TRBV16 and TRBJ2-7, the CDR3 gives the full variable domain: GEEVAQTPKHLVRGEGQKAKLYCAPIKGHSYVFWYQQVLKNEFKFLISFQNENVFDETGMPKERFSAKCLPNSPCSLEIQATKLEDSAVYFCASSQFLGGNLYEQYFGPGTRLTVT.

Ten or more counts support this clonotype. The V and J genes are TRBV12-3 or TRBV12-4 and TRBJ2-5; 8 bases agree with TRBD2. The CDR3 consists of 18 residues. The V and J ends lost 6 bases and 4 bases, in that order; junction bases with no gene match: 19. This chain's CDR3 is CASSTLGRAGVFGETQYF. The CDR3 bases are TGTGCCAGCAGCACTCTCGGGAGGGCCGGGGTGTTTGGAGAGACCCAGTACTTC.

In this sample, this clonotype turned up many times. The J gene is TRBJ2-3, the V gene TRBV7-8, with D possibly TRBD1 on 6 matching bases. This CDR3 is built from 14 residues. The V and J ends lost 4 bases and 4 bases respectively, with 12 bases between them. Germline assignment: CDR1 SGHVS and CDR2 FQNEAQ. The CDR3, as DNA: TGTGCCAGCAGCTCCGAGACAGGACCAGATACGCAGTATTTT. Translated: CASSSETGPDTQYF.

J is TRBJ1-6 and V is TRBV6-2 or TRBV6-3; possible D gene TRBD1, 6 bases. V shed 5 bases and J shed 9 bases, with 14 bases lying between them. There are 14 residues in the CDR3. Germline CDR1 MNHEY, CDR2 SVGEGT. CDR3 DNA: TGTGCCAGCAGTCCAAGGCCGGGGGCTTCACCCCTCCACTTT. Translation: CASSPRPGASPLHF.

The chain uses TRBV9 and TRBJ2-7; 8 bases are a match to TRBD2. This CDR3 has 15 amino acids. Trimming removed 4 bases from V and 1 base from J; junction bases left unmatched: 7. Germline CDR1 reads SGDLS; CDR2 reads YYNGEE. CDR3 sequence reads: CASSPGGGGSYEQYF. The CDR3 nucleotides are TGTGCCAGCAGCCCTGGGGGCGGGGGGTCCTACGAGCAGTACTTC.

This clonotype has more than one count but fewer than ten. The chain is built from TRBV6-2 or TRBV6-3 and TRBJ1-5; 8 bases match TRBD1. The CDR3 is made up of 16 amino acids. Germline V gene data show CDR1 as MNHEY and CDR2 as SVGEGT. Germline trimming cut 0 bases from V and 9 bases from J; bases unmatched to any gene: 10. CDR3 protein: CASSYSRGTGWTPQHF. The CDR3 nucleotides read TGTGCCAGCAGTTACTCGAGAGGGACAGGCTGGACGCCCCAGCATTTT.

DNA for the CDR3: TGTGCCGGAGGCCGGGACCCCAACAATGAGCAGTTCTTC. Translating it yields CAGGRDPNNEQFF. The rearrangement joins TRBV7-9 to TRBJ2-1, with D possibly called TRBD1 or TRBD2 (5 bases each). CDR1 SEHNR and CDR2 FQNEAQ come from the germline V gene (reference sequence). Trimming removed 11 bases at V and 5 bases at J, with 16 bases between. The CDR3 runs to 13 residues.

This clonotype was counted a few times. The chain uses TRBV29-1 and TRBJ2-7, with 7 nucleotides matching TRBD1. The germline CDR1 and CDR2 sequences are SQVTM and ANQGSEA. Germline trimming cut 7 bases from V and 2 bases from J; bases unmatched to any gene: 11. The CDR3 is 14 residues long. CDR3 region: CSAATGTAAYEQYF. The CDR3 DNA reads as TGCAGCGCAGCGACCGGGACAGCCGCCTACGAGCAGTACTTC.

The CDR3 spells CAFFHSGRDSTDTQYF. The CDR3 DNA sequence: TGTGCCTTTTTCCACAGCGGGAGAGACAGCACAGATACGCAGTATTTT. This chain joins TRBV30 and TRBJ2-3, with 8 bases aligning to TRBD2. Trimming removed 7 bases from V and 0 bases from J; junction bases left unmatched: 12. This CDR3 is built from 16 residues. The germline V gene encodes CDR1 GTSNPN and CDR2 SVGIG (reference sequence).

This clonotype has more than one count but fewer than ten. V usage is TRBV6-2 or TRBV6-3 and J usage is TRBJ2-5; D not certain. This CDR3 contains 13 residues. Per germline, CDR1 MNHEY and CDR2 SVGEGT. Trimming pared 2 bases from V and 2 bases from J, leaving 6 bases between. CDR3 DNA: TGTGCCAGCAGTTACCCGCTGCAAGAGACCCAGTACTTC. Amino acid sequence: CASSYPLQETQYF.

This clonotype has just a few counts. CDR3 protein: CASRRTGINTEAFF. The CDR3 DNA sequence: TGTGCCAGCCGAAGGACAGGAATCAACACTGAAGCTTTCTTT. The chain joins TRBV27 to TRBJ1-1; 7 nucleotides align to TRBD1. CDR1 and CDR2 from the germline V gene are MNHEY and SMNVEV (reference sequence). This CDR3 contains 14 residues. V trimming: 8 bases; J trimming: 2 bases; junction bases outside the gene matches: 8.

This clonotype was seen just once. V gene TRBV9 combines with J gene TRBJ2-1, with 7 bases fitting TRBD1. The germline V gene has CDR1 SGDLS and CDR2 YYNGEE. The V segment lost 3 bases and the J segment 3 bases; nucleotides outside the gene matches: 3. The CDR3 spans 14 residues. CDR3 in amino acids: CASSEGALYNEQFF. CDR3 nucleotide sequence: TGTGCCAGCAGCGAGGGGGCCCTCTACAATGAGCAGTTCTTC.

This clonotype was recorded a few times. The chain uses TRBV12-3 or TRBV12-4 and TRBJ2-7; D unclear. Trimming took off 3 bases at V and 5 bases at J, with 17 bases between the two ends. CDR3 length equals 15 residues. The CDR3 spells CASSLDGKSYHEQYF. Written as DNA, the CDR3 is TGTGCCAGCAGTTTGGATGGAAAGAGCTACCACGAGCAGTACTTC.

This rearrangement joins TRBV20-1 to TRBJ2-4, with D unclear. Looked up from germline, CDR1 is DFQATT and CDR2 is SNEGSKA (reference sequence). The CDR3 totals 13 residues. Between the trimmed V and J ends, which lost 0 bases and 6 bases, there was a span of 9 bases. DNA for the CDR3: TGCAGTGCTAGAGAATCCGATTTAAACATTCAGTACTTC. Translating it yields CSARESDLNIQYF.

The chain is built from TRBV3-1 and TRBJ1-3; 7 positions agree with TRBD1. Germline values: CDR1 LGHDT, CDR2 YNNKEL (reference sequence). After removal of 5 bases from V and 6 bases from J, the junction contained 4 bases not matched to a gene. The CDR3 is 13 amino acids. This chain's CDR3 is CASSGDSTNTIYF. The CDR3, as DNA: TGTGCCAGCAGCGGGGACAGTACAAACACCATATATTTT.

The chain combines TRBV27 with TRBJ2-3, with 10 bases aligning to TRBD2. The CDR3 is 15 amino acids. From germline, CDR1 is MNHEY and CDR2 SMNVEV (reference sequence). Unmatched junction bases numbered 8, after V lost 5 bases and J lost 6 bases. The CDR3 sequence: CASSLLAGDGDTQYF. The CDR3 region has the DNA TGTGCCAGCAGTCTCCTAGCGGGAGATGGGGATACGCAGTATTTT.

This clonotype was detected a few times. This chain uses TRBV7-9 with TRBJ2-7; possible D gene TRBD2, 6 bases. This CDR3 region has 14 residues. Germline-derived CDR1 and CDR2 are SEHNR and FQNEAQ (reference sequence). Trimming left V 6 bases short and J 3 bases short, with 15 bases between. The CDR3, as DNA: TGTGCCAGCAGTGTGGAGGGAGGATACTACGAGCAGTACTTC. This encodes CASSVEGGYYEQYF.